This TCR beta chain was identified in a study of sequential checkpoint blockade in melanoma. Treatment in this sample: randomized to nivolumab then ipilimumab (arm A) or the reverse (arm B). Profiled with immunoSEQ multiplex PCR; TCRdb holds only in-frame clones, not every one. This table holds roughly 2,500 clones, 13% to 15% found once. This clone has more than one count but fewer than ten. This CDR3 is 11 amino acids long. Looked up from germline, CDR1 is GTSNPN and CDR2 is SVGIG (reference sequence). V shed 5 bases and J 7 bases; nucleotides not matched to a gene: 0. The sample here was tumor tissue (inferred from file names), taken from a patient given nivolumab and ipilimumab in sequence. The TCR sequence derives from a human donor with melanoma. The genes are TRBV30 and TRBJ1-3; 9 bases agree with TRBD1. CDR3 nucleotide sequence: TGTGCCTGGGGGACAGGGAACACCATATATTTT. It codes for CAWGTGNTIYF.